One sample yielded the 26 T cell receptor beta chains listed below, sequenced in a study of T-cell memory formation after mild COVID-19. MiXCR, applied by TCRdb to the 5' RACE reads, yields one record per CDR3 protein. The table shows around 110,000 distinct CDR3 sequences, with around 14% occurring only once. Sequencing was done on a sample of PBMCs or a T cell subset sorted from them (not recorded which). Receptors originate from a man aged 18 to 30 who had mild COVID-19 (a few samples of this study predate the infection). Cell type and time point are not known.

There are many counts of this clonotype. The rearrangement joins TRBV12-5 to TRBJ2-1; TRBD1 matches at 9 bases. Germline V gene data show CDR1 as LGHNT and CDR2 as FRNRAP. The CDR3 has 15 residues. With 2 bases clipped from V and 5 bases from J, the junction kept 4 bases outside the gene matches. For the CDR3, the DNA is TGTGCTAGTGGTTTGTTGTACAGGGGGCACAATGAGCAGTTCTTC. Translated: CASGLLYRGHNEQFF. Combining the CDR3 with reference TRBV12-5 and TRBJ2-1 gives the whole variable domain DARVTQTPRHKVTEMGQEVTMRCQPILGHNTVFWYRQTMMQGLELLAYFRNRAPLDDSGMPKDRFSAEMPDATLATLKIQPSEPRDSAVYFCASGLLYRGHNEQFFGPGTRLTVL.

This clonotype has at least ten counts. The genes are TRBV6-5 and TRBJ2-7, with D perhaps being TRBD1 or TRBD2 (5 bases each). The germline CDR1 and CDR2 sequences are MNHEY and SVGAGI. Trimming shortened V by 2 bases and J by 7 bases, and 12 bases separated the two germline ends. CDR3 length: 13 residues. CDR3 sequence: CASSYPGSGEQYF. For the CDR3, the DNA is TGTGCCAGCAGTTACCCAGGGTCGGGAGAGCAGTACTTC.

This clonotype has a handful of counts. The genes are TRBV11-2 and TRBJ2-7, with 8 bases that match TRBD1. The CDR3 is 15 residues long. After removal of 4 bases from V and 3 bases from J, the junction contained 8 bases not matched to a gene. Germline CDR1 SGHAT, CDR2 FQNNGV. CDR3 sequence reads: CASSSRTGNVYEQYV. In nucleotides, the CDR3 is TGTGCCAGCAGCTCAAGGACAGGGAATGTCTACGAGCAGTACGTC.

V gene TRBV9 combines with J gene TRBJ1-1; 8 bases are shared with TRBD1. Looked up from germline, CDR1 is SGDLS and CDR2 is YYNGEE. The junction had 8 bases not matched to a gene; V was cut back by 4 bases and J by 3 bases. The CDR3 totals 15 residues. Here the CDR3 DNA reads TGTGCCAGCAGCCCACGACAGGGGTGGGACACTGAAGCTTTCTTT. Translating it yields CASSPRQGWDTEAFF.

This clonotype came up many times. This chain uses TRBV6-5 with TRBJ2-1; D not certain. The CDR3 extends over 14 amino acids. Trimming took 0 bases from V and 5 from J, leaving 8 bases between them. CDR1 and CDR2 from the germline V gene are MNHEY and SVGAGI. This CDR3 is CASSYSITDNEQFF. In DNA form, the CDR3 reads TGTGCCAGCAGTTACTCGATCACAGACAATGAGCAGTTCTTC.

This clonotype was seen only a few times. V is TRBV12-3 or TRBV12-4 and J is TRBJ1-3; D not certain. The CDR3 has 15 amino acids. V dropped 6 bases and J dropped 0 bases, with 12 bases sitting between them. CDR3 in amino acids: CASRPRQTSGNTIYF. The CDR3 DNA reads TGTGCCAGCAGACCCCGCCAGACCTCTGGAAACACCATATATTTT.

In this sample, this clonotype turned up many times. This chain joins TRBV29-1 and TRBJ2-7; 10 bases are a match to TRBD1. V lost 6 bases and J lost 2; bases outside the gene matches: 4. CDR1 is SQVTM, CDR2 ANQGSEA, per germline. The CDR3 consists of 13 residues. CDR3 nucleotide sequence: TGCAGCGTAGGACAGGGGGTAACCTACGAGCAGTACTTC. It translates to CSVGQGVTYEQYF.

In its sample, this clonotype was seen many times. V usage is TRBV7-9 and J usage is TRBJ2-7; possible D gene TRBD2, 6 bases. V lost 4 bases and J lost 5, with 12 bases in between. CDR3 length: 13 residues. Germline V gene data show CDR1 as SEHNR and CDR2 as FQNEAQ (reference sequence). Here the CDR3 reads CASSYASDNEQYF. The CDR3 nucleotides are TGTGCCAGCAGCTATGCTAGCGATAACGAGCAGTACTTC.

V and J are TRBV5-6 and TRBJ2-5; D gene ambiguous. V shed 0 bases and J shed 1 base, with 4 bases lying between them. There are 13 residues in the CDR3. Germline V CDR1 and CDR2: SGHDT, YYEEEE. CDR3 DNA sequence: TGTGCCAGCAGCTTGGGGTCCCAAGAGACCCAGTACTTC. It is translated as CASSLGSQETQYF.

The J gene is TRBJ2-3, the V gene TRBV12-3 or TRBV12-4; 7 bases match TRBD1. The CDR3 has 18 residues. The V segment lost 7 bases and the J segment 0 bases; nucleotides outside the gene matches: 16. The CDR3 here is CASTADPGQSPSTDTQYF. CDR3 nucleotide sequence: TGTGCCAGCACCGCCGACCCGGGACAGTCCCCTAGCACAGATACGCAGTATTTT.

This clonotype was seen only a few times. This chain uses TRBV6-2 or TRBV6-3 with TRBJ2-3; D is perhaps TRBD1 (6 bases). The CDR3 is 18 amino acids. CDR1 and CDR2 from the germline V gene are MNHEY and SVGEGT. V shed 0 bases and J shed 0 bases, with 16 bases lying between them. CDR3 coding DNA: TGTGCCAGCAGTTACTCGGATTCCGGACAGATAAGCACAGATACGCAGTATTTT. Translation: CASSYSDSGQISTDTQYF.

The CDR3 spells CASSQVGQGPYEQYF. As DNA, the CDR3 is TGTGCCAGCAGCCAAGTCGGACAGGGGCCCTACGAGCAGTACTTC. The rearrangement joins TRBV4-2 to TRBJ2-7; 9 bases agree with TRBD1. Germline-derived CDR1 and CDR2 are LGHNA and YNFKEQ. J lost 2 bases, V lost 1 base, and 3 bases had no gene match. The CDR3 extends over 15 amino acids.

The CDR3 sequence: CASSKGTSLYTDTQYF. Here the CDR3 DNA reads TGTGCCAGCAGCAAAGGGACTAGCTTGTACACAGATACGCAGTATTTT. This chain uses TRBV7-2 with TRBJ2-3, with 9 bases lining up with TRBD2. J lost 2 bases, V lost 5 bases, and 8 bases had no gene match. Germline-derived CDR1 and CDR2 are SGHTA and FQGNSA. The CDR3 loop spans 16 amino acids.

CDR3 DNA: TGTGCCAGCAGCTTAGCGCCGGGGGGAAGCACAGATACGCAGTATTTT. This translates into CASSLAPGGSTDTQYF. This chain joins TRBV7-8 and TRBJ2-3, with 7 nucleotides matching TRBD2. This CDR3 is 16 amino acids long. After removal of 0 bases from V and 0 bases from J, the junction contained 3 bases not matched to a gene. Germline V gene lookup returns CDR1 SGHVS and CDR2 FQNEAQ.

CDR3 DNA sequence: TGCGCCAGCAGCCAAGATTTTGCGGGCCCAGCATGCGAGCAGTACTTC. It yields the protein CASSQDFAGPACEQYF. The chain recombines TRBV4-3 with TRBJ2-7; D perhaps matches TRBD2 (5 bases). Germline-derived CDR1 and CDR2 are LGHNA and YSLEER. V lost 0 bases to trimming and J lost 6 bases, with 18 bases between them. This CDR3 comprises 16 residues.

This clonotype was counted only a few times. The chain uses TRBV20-1 and TRBJ2-3, with TRBD1 matching over 8 bases. Losses at the gene ends were 3 bases for V and 4 bases for J; bases not matched to a gene: 12. Looked up from germline, CDR1 is DFQATT and CDR2 is SNEGSKA (reference sequence). The CDR3 covers 16 residues. The DNA of the CDR3 is TGCAGTGCTAGTTCTCTTGTGGACAGGGCGGCAGATACGCAGTATTTT. Its protein is CSASSLVDRAADTQYF.

V gene TRBV6-6 combines with J gene TRBJ2-7; 9 bases fit TRBD1. Germline values: CDR1 MNHNY, CDR2 SVGAGI (reference sequence). V gave up 4 bases and J gave up 5 bases; unmatched junction bases: 0. This CDR3 comprises 12 residues. The CDR3 region is CASSWTGDEQYV. CDR3 coding DNA: TGTGCCAGCAGTTGGACAGGGGACGAGCAGTACGTC.

This chain uses TRBV7-9 with TRBJ2-1; 8 bases map to TRBD2. The CDR3 is made up of 15 amino acids. J gave up 4 bases and V 6 bases, and 8 bases lay outside the gene matches. Germline CDR1 and CDR2: SEHNR and FQNEAQ (reference sequence). The CDR3 protein is CASSYPGTSYNEQFF. The CDR3 DNA is TGTGCCAGCAGTTATCCCGGGACTAGTTACAATGAGCAGTTCTTC.

This chain joins TRBV6-5 and TRBJ2-7; D gene uncertain. V was trimmed by 0 bases and J by 3 bases, leaving 6 bases between them. The CDR3 contains 13 residues. Germline assignment: CDR1 MNHEY and CDR2 SVGAGI. Here the CDR3 DNA reads TGTGCCAGCAGTTACTCCTTTAACTACGAGCAGTACTTC. As protein: CASSYSFNYEQYF.

In this sample, this clonotype turned up many times. The chain links TRBV15 to TRBJ1-5, with TRBD1 matching over 10 bases. The CDR3 runs to 16 residues. Per the germline V gene, CDR1 is LNHNV and CDR2 is YYDKDF (reference sequence). After removal of 0 bases from V and 10 bases from J, the junction contained 9 bases not matched to a gene. CDR3 sequence reads: CATSRDLETGGFPQHF. The CDR3 DNA sequence: TGTGCCACCAGCAGAGATTTGGAGACAGGGGGCTTTCCCCAGCATTTT.

This clonotype was observed at least ten times. This chain joins TRBV4-2 and TRBJ2-1; 7 bases fit TRBD1. The CDR3 length is 17 residues. Germline assignment: CDR1 LGHNA and CDR2 YNFKEQ. The junction had 11 bases not matched to a gene; V was cut back by 0 bases and J by 6 bases. CDR3 protein: CASSQEDPTGWRNEQFF. The CDR3, as DNA: TGTGCCAGCAGCCAAGAGGATCCGACAGGGTGGCGCAATGAGCAGTTCTTC.

This clonotype was detected only a few times. V is TRBV7-2 and J is TRBJ2-7; 11 nucleotides align to TRBD1. The CDR3 loop spans 15 amino acids. Germline V CDR1 and CDR2: SGHTA, FQGNSA. Trimming at V came to 2 bases and at J to 4 bases, leaving 4 bases not matched to a gene. CDR3 amino acids: CASSLYGTGGYEQYV. CDR3 in DNA: TGTGCCAGCAGCTTATATGGGACAGGGGGGTACGAGCAGTACGTC.

The V gene is TRBV5-6, the J gene TRBJ1-1; D not resolved. V lost 2 bases to trimming and J lost 1 base, with 15 bases between them. CDR1 is SGHDT and CDR2 is YYEEEE in the germline V gene. CDR3 length equals 16 residues. The CDR3 reads CASSFSRGRRNTEAFF. DNA of the CDR3: TGTGCCAGCAGCTTCAGTCGGGGAAGGCGGAACACTGAAGCTTTCTTT.

V is TRBV7-9 and J is TRBJ2-5; perhaps D is TRBD1 or TRBD2 (5 bases each). The CDR3 contains 13 residues. V was cut by 6 bases and J by 5 bases, with 13 bases left in between. Germline V gives CDR1 SEHNR, CDR2 FQNEAQ (reference sequence). CDR3 coding DNA: TGTGCCAGCAGAGAAGGGACGTGGGAGACCCAGTACTTC. This gives the protein CASREGTWETQYF.

This clonotype was seen just once. The chain uses TRBV6-5 and TRBJ2-7, with D perhaps matching TRBD1 (6 bases). Trimming took off 6 bases at V and 3 bases at J, with 12 bases between the two ends. The CDR3 runs 13 residues. The germline CDR1 and CDR2 sequences are MNHEY and SVGAGI. CDR3 amino acids: CASRSQGFYEQYF. In DNA, the CDR3 is TGTGCCAGCAGATCACAGGGTTTCTACGAGCAGTACTTC.

CDR3: CASSQAGYRGGLDTQYF. In nucleotides, the CDR3 is TGCGCCAGCAGCCAAGCGGGGTATCGGGGGGGACTTGATACGCAGTATTTT. The chain combines TRBV4-3 with TRBJ2-3; 8 positions agree with TRBD2. The CDR3 extends over 17 amino acids. The trim removed 1 base at V and 6 bases at J, leaving 12 bases unmatched. CDR1 and CDR2 from the germline V gene are LGHNA and YSLEER.